This TCR beta chain is drawn from a study of CD8 T cells in Susac syndrome. The junction had 17 bases not matched to a gene; V was cut back by 5 bases and J by 7 bases. The germline V gene has CDR1 MNHEY and CDR2 SMNVEV (reference sequence). The CDR3 contains 18 residues. The sequenced target, TCR beta, came from blood CD8+ and CD4+ T cells. Purification of the CD8+ and CD4+ T cells relied on negative isolation, and TEMRA cells underwent FACS enrichment. The authors reverse transcribed about 0.5 to 1 ug RNA with random hexamers. TCRdb fed the immunoSEQ multiplex PCR reads into MiXCR, producing one record per CDR3 protein. Among roughly 400,000 distinct CDR3 sequences listed, 75% to 90% were seen once.

What was sequenced was CD8+ T cells from PBMCs. This TCR derives from a human donor with multiple sclerosis. The chain joins TRBV27 to TRBJ2-2; TRBD2 matches 9 bases. The CDR3 reads CASSPKPLSSGINGELFF. Here the CDR3 DNA reads TGTGCCAGCAGTCCTAAACCCCTTTCTAGCGGGATAAACGGGGAGCTGTTTTTT.